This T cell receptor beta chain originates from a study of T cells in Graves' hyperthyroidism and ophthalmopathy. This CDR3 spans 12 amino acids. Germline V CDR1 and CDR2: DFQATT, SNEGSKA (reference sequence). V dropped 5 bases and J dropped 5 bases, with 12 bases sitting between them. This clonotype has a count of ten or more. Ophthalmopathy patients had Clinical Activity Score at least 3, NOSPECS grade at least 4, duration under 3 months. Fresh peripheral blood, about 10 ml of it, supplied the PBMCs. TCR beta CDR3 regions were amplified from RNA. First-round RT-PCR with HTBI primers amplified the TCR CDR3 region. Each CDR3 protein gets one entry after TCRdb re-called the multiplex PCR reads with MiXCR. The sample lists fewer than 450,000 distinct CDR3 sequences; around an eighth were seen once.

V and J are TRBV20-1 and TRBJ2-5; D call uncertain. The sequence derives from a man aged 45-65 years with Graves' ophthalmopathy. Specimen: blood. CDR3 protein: CSADVIRETQYF. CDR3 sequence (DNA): TGCAGTGCTGACGTAATTAGGGAGACCCAGTACTTC.